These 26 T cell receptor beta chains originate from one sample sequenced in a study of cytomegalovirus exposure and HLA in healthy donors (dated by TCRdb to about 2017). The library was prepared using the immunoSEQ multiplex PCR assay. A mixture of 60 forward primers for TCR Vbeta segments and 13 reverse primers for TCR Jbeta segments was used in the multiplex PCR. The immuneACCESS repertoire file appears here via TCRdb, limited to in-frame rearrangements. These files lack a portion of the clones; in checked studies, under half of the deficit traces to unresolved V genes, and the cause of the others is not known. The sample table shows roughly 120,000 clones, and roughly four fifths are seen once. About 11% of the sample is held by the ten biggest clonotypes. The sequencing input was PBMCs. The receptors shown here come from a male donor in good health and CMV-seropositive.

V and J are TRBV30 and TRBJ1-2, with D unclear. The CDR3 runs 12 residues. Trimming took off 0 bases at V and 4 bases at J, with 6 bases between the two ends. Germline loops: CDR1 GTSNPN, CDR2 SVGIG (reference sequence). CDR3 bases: TGTGCCTGGAGTGTAGGAGCCTATGGCTACACCTTC. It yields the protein CAWSVGAYGYTF.

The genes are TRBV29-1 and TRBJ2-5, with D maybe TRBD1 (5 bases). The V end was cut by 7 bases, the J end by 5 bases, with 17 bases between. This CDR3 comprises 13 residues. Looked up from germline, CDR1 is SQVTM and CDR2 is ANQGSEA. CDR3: CSARTGLSETQYF. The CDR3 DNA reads TGCAGCGCTAGAACAGGCCTCTCGGAGACCCAGTACTTC.

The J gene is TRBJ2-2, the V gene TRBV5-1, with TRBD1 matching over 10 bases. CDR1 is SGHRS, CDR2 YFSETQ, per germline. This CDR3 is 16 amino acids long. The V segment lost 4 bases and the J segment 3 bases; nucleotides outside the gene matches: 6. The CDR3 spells CASSGGQGRDTGELFF. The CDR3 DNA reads TGCGCCAGCAGCGGGGGACAGGGGAGAGACACCGGGGAGCTGTTTTTT.

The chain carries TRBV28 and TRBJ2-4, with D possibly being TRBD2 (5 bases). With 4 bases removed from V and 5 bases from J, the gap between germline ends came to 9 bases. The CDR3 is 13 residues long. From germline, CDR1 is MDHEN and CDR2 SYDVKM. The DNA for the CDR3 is TGTGCCAGCAGTTCCGGGGTGGAAAACATTCAGTACTTC. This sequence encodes CASSSGVENIQYF.

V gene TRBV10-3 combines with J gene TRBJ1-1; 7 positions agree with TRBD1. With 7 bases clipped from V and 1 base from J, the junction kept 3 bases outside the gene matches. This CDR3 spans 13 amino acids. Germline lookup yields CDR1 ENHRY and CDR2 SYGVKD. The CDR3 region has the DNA TGTGCCATCACCAGGACAGGGAACACTGAAGCTTTCTTT. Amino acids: CAITRTGNTEAFF.

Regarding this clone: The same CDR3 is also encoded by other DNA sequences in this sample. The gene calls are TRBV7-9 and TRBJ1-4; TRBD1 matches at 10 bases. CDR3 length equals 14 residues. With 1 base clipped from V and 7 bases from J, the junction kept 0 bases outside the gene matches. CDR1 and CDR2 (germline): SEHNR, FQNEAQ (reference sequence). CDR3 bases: TGTGCCAGCAGCTTAGGGACAGGGGGTGAAAAACTGTTTTTT. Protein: CASSLGTGGEKLFF.

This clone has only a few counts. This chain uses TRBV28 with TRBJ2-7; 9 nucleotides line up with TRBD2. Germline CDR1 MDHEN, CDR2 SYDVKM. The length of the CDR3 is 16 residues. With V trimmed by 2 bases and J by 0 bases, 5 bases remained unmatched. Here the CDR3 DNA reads TGTGCCAGCAGTTTAGTCGGCGGGAGGGCCTCCTACGAGCAGTACTTC. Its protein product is CASSLVGGRASYEQYF.

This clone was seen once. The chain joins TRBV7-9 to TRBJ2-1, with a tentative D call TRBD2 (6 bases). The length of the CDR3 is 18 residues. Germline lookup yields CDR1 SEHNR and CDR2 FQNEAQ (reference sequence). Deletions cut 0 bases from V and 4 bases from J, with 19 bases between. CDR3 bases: TGTGCCAGCAGCTTAGCGCGGGCGGGATTCTCCTCGTACAATGAGCAGTTCTTC. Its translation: CASSLARAGFSSYNEQFF.

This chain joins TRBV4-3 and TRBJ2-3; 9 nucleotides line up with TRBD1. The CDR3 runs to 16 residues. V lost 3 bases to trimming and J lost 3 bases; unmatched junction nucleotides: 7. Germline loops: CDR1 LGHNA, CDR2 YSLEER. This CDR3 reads CASSQLQGAQTDTQYF. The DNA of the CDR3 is TGCGCCAGCAGCCAGTTACAGGGGGCGCAGACAGATACGCAGTATTTT.

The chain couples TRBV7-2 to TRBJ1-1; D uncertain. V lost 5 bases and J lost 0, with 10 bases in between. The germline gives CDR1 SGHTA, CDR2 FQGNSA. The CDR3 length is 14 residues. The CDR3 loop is CASSLGQMNTEAFF. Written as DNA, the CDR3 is TGTGCCAGCAGCCTGGGCCAGATGAACACTGAAGCTTTCTTT.

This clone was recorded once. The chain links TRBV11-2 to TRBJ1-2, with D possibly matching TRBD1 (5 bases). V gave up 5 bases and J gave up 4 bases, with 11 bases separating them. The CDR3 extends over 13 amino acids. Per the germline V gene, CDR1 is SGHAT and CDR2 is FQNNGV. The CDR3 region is CASSVYRFYGYTF. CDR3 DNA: TGTGCCAGCAGCGTCTACAGGTTCTATGGCTACACCTTC.

The CDR3 loop reads CASSEQGSPSGLTF. For the CDR3, the DNA is TGTGCCAGCAGTGAACAGGGGTCGCCAAGTGGCCTGACTTTC. The chain employs TRBV6-1 and TRBJ2-6, with a weak D call TRBD1 (6 bases). The germline gives CDR1 MNHNS, CDR2 SASEGT. V was trimmed by 2 bases and J by 15 bases, leaving 17 bases between them. The CDR3 length is 14 residues.

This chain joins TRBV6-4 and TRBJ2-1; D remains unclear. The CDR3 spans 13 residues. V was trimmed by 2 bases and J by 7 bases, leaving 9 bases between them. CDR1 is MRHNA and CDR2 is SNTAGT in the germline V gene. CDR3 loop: CASSDEDVNEQFF. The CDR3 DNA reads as TGTGCCAGCAGTGACGAGGATGTAAATGAGCAGTTCTTC.

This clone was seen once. CDR3 sequence reads: CASSLDGTGDFGEKLFF. The CDR3 region has the DNA TGTGCCAGCAGCTTAGATGGGACAGGGGATTTTGGAGAAAAACTGTTTTTT. V gene TRBV7-9 combines with J gene TRBJ1-4; TRBD1 aligns across 10 bases. The CDR3 is 17 amino acids. Germline lookup yields CDR1 SEHNR and CDR2 FQNEAQ (reference sequence). V shed 1 base and J 8 bases; nucleotides not matched to a gene: 10.

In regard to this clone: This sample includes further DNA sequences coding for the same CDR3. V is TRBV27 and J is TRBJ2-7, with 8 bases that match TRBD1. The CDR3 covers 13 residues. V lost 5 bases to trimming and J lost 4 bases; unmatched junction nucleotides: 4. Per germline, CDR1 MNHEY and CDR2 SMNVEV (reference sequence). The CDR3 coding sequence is TGTGCCAGCAGTCTCCAGGGGGCTTACGAGCAGTACTTC. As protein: CASSLQGAYEQYF.

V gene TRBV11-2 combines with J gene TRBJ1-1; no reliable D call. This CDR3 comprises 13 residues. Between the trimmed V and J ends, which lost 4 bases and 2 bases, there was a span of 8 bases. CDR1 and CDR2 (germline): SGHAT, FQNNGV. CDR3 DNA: TGTGCCAGCAGCTACGCCAGAAACACTGAAGCTTTCTTT. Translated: CASSYARNTEAFF. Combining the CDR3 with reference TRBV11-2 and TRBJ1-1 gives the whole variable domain EAGVAQSPRYKIIEKRQSVAFWCNPISGHATLYWYQQILGQGPKLLIQFQNNGVVDDSQLPKDRFSAERLKGVDSTLKIQPAKLEDSAVYLCASSYARNTEAFFGQGTRLTVV.

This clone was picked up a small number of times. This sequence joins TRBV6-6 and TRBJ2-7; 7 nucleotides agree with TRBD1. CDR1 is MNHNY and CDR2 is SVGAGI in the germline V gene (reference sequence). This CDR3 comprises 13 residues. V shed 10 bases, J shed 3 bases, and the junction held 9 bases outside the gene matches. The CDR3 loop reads CATHGTDFYEQYF. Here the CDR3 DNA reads TGTGCCACCCACGGGACAGACTTCTACGAGCAGTACTTC.

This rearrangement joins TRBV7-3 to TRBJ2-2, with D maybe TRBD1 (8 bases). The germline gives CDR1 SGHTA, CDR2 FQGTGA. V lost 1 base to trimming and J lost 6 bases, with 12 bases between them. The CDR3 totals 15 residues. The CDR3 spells CASSLRQGRAGELFF. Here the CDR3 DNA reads TGTGCCAGCAGCTTAAGACAGGGGAGGGCCGGGGAGCTGTTTTTT.

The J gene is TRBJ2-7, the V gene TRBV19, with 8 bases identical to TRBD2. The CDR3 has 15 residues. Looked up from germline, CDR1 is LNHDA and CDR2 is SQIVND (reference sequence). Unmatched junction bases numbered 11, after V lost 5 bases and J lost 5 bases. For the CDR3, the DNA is TGTGCCAGTAGTCCCTCCGGGACTAGACTGGACGAGCAGTACTTC. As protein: CASSPSGTRLDEQYF.

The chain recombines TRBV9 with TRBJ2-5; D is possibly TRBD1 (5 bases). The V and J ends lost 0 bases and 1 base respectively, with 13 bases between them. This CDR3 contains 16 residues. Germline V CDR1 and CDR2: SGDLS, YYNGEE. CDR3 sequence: CASSVGVGATQETQYF. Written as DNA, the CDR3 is TGTGCCAGCAGCGTAGGAGTAGGGGCTACCCAAGAGACCCAGTACTTC.

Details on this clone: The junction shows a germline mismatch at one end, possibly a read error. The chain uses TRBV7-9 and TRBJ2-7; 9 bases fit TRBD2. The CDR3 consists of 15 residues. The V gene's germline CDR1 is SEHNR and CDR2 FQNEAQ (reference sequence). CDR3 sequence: CSSSLSLAGTYEQYF. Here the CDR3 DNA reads TGTTCCAGCAGCTTATCCCTAGCGGGGACCTACGAGCAGTACTTC.

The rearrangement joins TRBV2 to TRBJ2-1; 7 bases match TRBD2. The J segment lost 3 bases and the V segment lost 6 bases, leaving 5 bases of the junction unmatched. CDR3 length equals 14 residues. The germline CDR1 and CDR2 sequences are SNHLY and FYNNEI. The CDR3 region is CASRVGRDYNEQFF. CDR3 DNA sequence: TGTGCCAGCAGAGTTGGGAGGGACTACAATGAGCAGTTCTTC.

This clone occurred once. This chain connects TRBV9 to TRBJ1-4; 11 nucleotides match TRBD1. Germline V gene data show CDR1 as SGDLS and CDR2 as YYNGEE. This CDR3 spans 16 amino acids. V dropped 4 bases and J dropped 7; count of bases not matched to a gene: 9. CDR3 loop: CASSPGQGASAEKLFF. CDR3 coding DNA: TGTGCCAGCAGCCCAGGACAGGGGGCTTCGGCTGAAAAACTGTTTTTT.

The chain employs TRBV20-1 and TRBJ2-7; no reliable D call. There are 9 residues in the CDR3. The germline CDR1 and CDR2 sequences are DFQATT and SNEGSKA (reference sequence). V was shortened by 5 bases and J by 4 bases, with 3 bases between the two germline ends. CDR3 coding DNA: TGCAGTGCTTCGTACGAGCAGTACTTC. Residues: CSASYEQYF.

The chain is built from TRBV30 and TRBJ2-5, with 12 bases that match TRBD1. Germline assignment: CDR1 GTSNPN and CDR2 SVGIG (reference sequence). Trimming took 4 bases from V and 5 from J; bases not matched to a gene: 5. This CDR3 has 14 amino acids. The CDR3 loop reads CAWTPGQGAETQYF. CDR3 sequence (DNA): TGTGCCTGGACTCCGGGACAGGGGGCCGAGACCCAGTACTTC.

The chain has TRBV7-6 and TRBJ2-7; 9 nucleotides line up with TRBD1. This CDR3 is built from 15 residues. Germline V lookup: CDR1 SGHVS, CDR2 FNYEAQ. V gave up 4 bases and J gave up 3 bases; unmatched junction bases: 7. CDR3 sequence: CASSSLPGQGYEQYF. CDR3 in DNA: TGTGCCAGCAGCTCATTACCGGGACAGGGCTACGAGCAGTACTTC.